This TCR beta chain was captured in a study of cytomegalovirus exposure and HLA in healthy donors. Whole-study context: Earlier work reported 95 million to 130 million unique TCR beta sequences from some 170 million T cells. Unique TCRs from HLA-typed donors, around 93 million of them, were held in an early data release.

The PCR made use of 60 Vbeta and 13 Jbeta primers. Produced via immunoSEQ multiplex PCR; TCRdb's table is partial and in-frame only. Seen here are fewer than 200,000 clones, about 82% observed once, and the top ten hold 7%. Note on this clone: Its target is not known.

Losses at the gene ends were 5 bases for V and 8 bases for J; bases not matched to a gene: 10. CDR1 and CDR2 (germline): MNHNY, SVGAGI (reference sequence). The CDR3 has 15 residues. Study-level findings and limits: The study designated fewer than 200 TCR beta chains cytomegalovirus-associated.

The V and J genes are TRBV6-6 and TRBJ1-4, with 8 bases lining up with TRBD1. This TCR came from a woman in her twenties or thirties in good health and CMV-seropositive. Specimen: PBMCs. The CDR3 loop reads CASSQWTGKEEKLFF. The DNA for the CDR3 is TGTGCCAGCAGTCAGTGGACAGGGAAGGAAGAAAAACTGTTTTTT.